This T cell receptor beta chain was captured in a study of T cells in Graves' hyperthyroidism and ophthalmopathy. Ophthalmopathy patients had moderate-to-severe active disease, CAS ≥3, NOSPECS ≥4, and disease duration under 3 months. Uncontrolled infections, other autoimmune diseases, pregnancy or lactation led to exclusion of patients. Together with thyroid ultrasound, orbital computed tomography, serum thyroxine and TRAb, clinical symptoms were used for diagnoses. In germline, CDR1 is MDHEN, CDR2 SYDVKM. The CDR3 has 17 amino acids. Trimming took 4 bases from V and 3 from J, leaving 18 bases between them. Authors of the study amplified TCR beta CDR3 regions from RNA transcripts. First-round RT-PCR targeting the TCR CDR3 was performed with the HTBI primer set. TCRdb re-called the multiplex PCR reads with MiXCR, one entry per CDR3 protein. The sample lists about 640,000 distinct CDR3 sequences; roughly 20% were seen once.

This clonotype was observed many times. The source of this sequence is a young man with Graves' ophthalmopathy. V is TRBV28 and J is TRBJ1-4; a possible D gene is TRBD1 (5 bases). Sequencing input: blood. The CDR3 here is CASSSLRIGVANEKLFF. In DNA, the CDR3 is TGTGCCAGCAGTTCCCTCCGCATAGGGGTAGCTAATGAAAAACTGTTTTTT.